This T cell receptor beta chain was sequenced in a study of T cell repertoires in cytomegalovirus infection. Across the study: Both CMV infection and a matching HLA type were indicated by public TCR beta signatures.

TCRdb re-called the reads with MiXCR, one entry per CDR3 protein. The data contain some 300,000 distinct CDR3 sequences, 15% to 20% of them singletons. The CDR3 spans 20 residues. With 2 bases removed from V and 6 bases from J, the gap between germline ends came to 30 bases. Germline CDR1 and CDR2: KGHSH and LQKENI. Study observations and caveats: Of the TCR beta families, the public ones yielded a cumulative frequency that identified carriers of CMV plus the relevant HLA. The ex vivo response was dominated by HLA-C-restricted CMV-specific TCR beta clonotypes.

A remark on this clonotype: Antigen specificity is unknown.

This receptor was identified in a human donor in good health (CMV status not recorded). Some clones in this sample may be carry-over from other donors' samples. This rearrangement joins TRBV18 to TRBJ2-3; TRBD1 might be the D (6 bases). Sequencing input: PBMCs. The CDR3 region has the DNA TGTGCCAGCTCACCAAGAGGGTTCAGGGGACGGCCTCATCTCCCGGATACGCAGTATTTT. This translates into CASSPRGFRGRPHLPDTQYF.